Below, one T cell receptor beta chain is given with its context. The data belong to a study of T cell responses to AZD1222 COVID-19 vaccine. The CDR3 loop spans 15 amino acids. The germline V gene has CDR1 KGHDR and CDR2 SFDVKD. The V gene end was trimmed by 2 bases and the J gene end by 8 bases; junction bases not matched to a gene: 8. TCRdb keeps only in-frame clones here, not all; method: immunoSEQ multiplex PCR. The sample lists 90,000 to 120,000 clones, approximately 90% occurring once. This sequence joins TRBV24-1 and TRBJ2-3, with 8 bases matching TRBD1. This TCR was recovered from an adult who received the AZD1222 COVID-19 vaccine. The material was peripheral blood, obtained 28 days after the second AZD1222 dose. The CDR3 region has the DNA TGTGCCACCAGTGATTATTTCAGGGGACAGGTTACGCAGTATTTT. Its protein product is CATSDYFRGQVTQYF.